This entry concerns a single T cell receptor beta chain. The germline gives CDR1 SNHLY, CDR2 FYNNEI. V lost 4 bases, J lost 2 bases, and 2 bases stayed unmatched. The length of the CDR3 is 15 residues. The sample comes from a study of blood T cell repertoires in COVID-19. Study information: T cells, B-cell-depleted T cells, or PBMCs provided the cDNA or gDNA that served as material.

The repertoire was sequenced with immunoSEQ multiplex PCR; TCRdb's copy has only in-frame clones and lacks some. This sample has 200,000 to 300,000 clones, with roughly 80% found just once. Material: peripheral blood. This receptor was identified in a woman in her seventies with acute or convalescent COVID-19. The chain recombines TRBV2 with TRBJ1-6; 7 bases match TRBD1. Here the CDR3 reads CASSATGTYNSPLHF. DNA of the CDR3: TGTGCCAGCAGTGCGACAGGGACCTATAATTCACCCCTCCACTTT.